Detailed here is one T cell receptor (beta chain). The data stem from a study of cytomegalovirus exposure and HLA in healthy donors. Germline lookup yields CDR1 SGHRS and CDR2 YFSETQ. The V gene lost 0 bases and the J gene lost 3 bases, with 13 bases spanning the gap. The CDR3 is 15 amino acids. Sequencing used immunoSEQ multiplex PCR; TCRdb keeps in-frame clones, though not all of them. The repertoire holds a few hundred thousand clones, 86% seen once, with about 0.8% in the top ten. The V and J genes are TRBV5-1 and TRBJ2-7, with TRBD2 as a possible D gene (6 bases). Sequencing input: PBMCs. The receptor comes from a young woman in good health and CMV-seronegative. The DNA for the CDR3 is TGCGCCAGCAGCTTGGGCCCGGGGGTTAGCTACGAGCAGTACTTC. It translates to CASSLGPGVSYEQYF.